One and the same sample provided the 22 T cell receptor beta chains below, sequenced in a study of cytotoxic CD8 clonotypes in ibrutinib-treated CLL. The protocol was immunoSEQ multiplex PCR, while the TCRdb copy is restricted to in-frame clones and leaves out a portion. The sample lists approximately 90,000 clones, approximately 77% occurring once. This specimen was PBMCs, taken after 24 months of ibrutinib treatment. All receptors come from a human donor with chronic lymphocytic leukemia.

This chain joins TRBV5-6 and TRBJ1-3, with TRBD1 as a possible D gene (6 bases). The germline V and J ends were trimmed by 9 bases and 2 bases, with 9 bases remaining between them. The CDR3 is 12 residues long. The germline gives CDR1 SGHDT, CDR2 YYEEEE. CDR3 coding DNA: TGTGCCACCGGGACAACTGGAAACACCATATATTTT. Its translation: CATGTTGNTIYF. Full variable domain (missing parts from reference TRBV5-6 and TRBJ1-3): DAGVTQSPTHLIKTRGQQVTLRCSPKSGHDTVSWYQQALGQGPQFIFQYYEEEERQRGNFPDRFSGHQFPNYSSELNVNALLLGDSALYLCATGTTGNTIYFGEGSWLTVV.

This sequence joins TRBV4-1 and TRBJ2-7; 9 nucleotides match TRBD1. CDR1 and CDR2 (germline): MGHRA, YSYEKL. V was clipped by 1 base and J by 6 bases; unmatched bases: 7. CDR3 length: 15 amino acids. CDR3 loop: CASSQGPGQGSEQYF. For the CDR3, the DNA is TGCGCCAGCAGCCAAGGACCGGGACAGGGCTCCGAGCAGTACTTC.

This clone occurred once. The chain couples TRBV28 to TRBJ2-1; 12 bases align to TRBD1. The germline V gene has CDR1 MDHEN and CDR2 SYDVKM. CDR3 length: 15 amino acids. V lost 5 bases and J lost 9; bases outside the gene matches: 8. CDR3 loop: CASSHRDRGQGEQFF. As DNA, the CDR3 is TGTGCCAGCAGTCACCGGGACAGGGGGCAGGGTGAGCAGTTCTTC.

The rearrangement uses TRBV27 and TRBJ1-2; 7 positions match TRBD1. The CDR3 loop spans 13 amino acids. CDR1 is MNHEY, CDR2 SMNVEV, per germline (reference sequence). Unmatched junction bases numbered 8, after V lost 5 bases and J lost 8 bases. The CDR3 reads CASSPGTVQGYTF. DNA of the CDR3: TGTGCCAGCAGTCCCGGGACAGTTCAAGGCTACACCTTC.

In its sample, this clone was seen once. This chain uses TRBV11-2 with TRBJ1-1; D ambiguous. This CDR3 has 12 residues. V was trimmed by 4 bases and J by 2 bases, leaving 5 bases between them. Germline loops: CDR1 SGHAT, CDR2 FQNNGV. As DNA, the CDR3 is TGTGCCAGCAGCTGGGTTAACACTGAAGCTTTCTTT. This codes for CASSWVNTEAFF.

This clone occurred a few times. The chain is built from TRBV10-3 and TRBJ2-1; D might be TRBD1 or TRBD2, each matching 5 bases. Germline CDR1 ENHRY, CDR2 SYGVKD. The CDR3 contains 14 residues. With 6 bases removed from V and 8 bases from J, the gap between germline ends came to 17 bases. Written as DNA, the CDR3 is TGTGCCATCAGCACATCCGGGACGTCGTATGAGCAGTTCTTC. Amino acid sequence: CAISTSGTSYEQFF.

This clone was counted between two and nine times. The chain uses TRBV28 and TRBJ1-3, with D maybe TRBD1 (5 bases). Germline-derived CDR1 and CDR2 are MDHEN and SYDVKM. The CDR3 has 14 amino acids. The ends were cut back, 4 bases at V and 4 bases at J, with 11 bases in the middle. For the CDR3, the DNA is TGTGCCAGCAGTTCAACCGGGACGGGAAACACCATATATTTT. Residues: CASSSTGTGNTIYF.

This chain joins TRBV7-9 and TRBJ2-5; 14 nucleotides align to TRBD2. The germline gives CDR1 SEHNR, CDR2 FQNEAQ (reference sequence). The CDR3 is 17 amino acids. After removal of 1 base from V and 5 bases from J, the junction contained 6 bases not matched to a gene. The CDR3 sequence is CASSLVSGTSGSETQYF. For the CDR3, the DNA is TGTGCCAGCAGCTTAGTCTCCGGGACTAGCGGGAGTGAGACCCAGTACTTC.

V usage is TRBV5-1 and J usage is TRBJ2-5; 7 bases agree with TRBD2. CDR3 length: 14 residues. The trim removed 3 bases at V and 5 bases at J, leaving 7 bases unmatched. CDR1 and CDR2 (germline): SGHRS, YFSETQ. In nucleotides, the CDR3 is TGCGCCAGCAGCTCCGGACTAGTCGGGGAGACCCAGTACTTC. It yields the protein CASSSGLVGETQYF.

In this sample, this clone turned up once. The J gene is TRBJ1-5, the V gene TRBV28; D is ambiguous. The CDR3 totals 15 residues. Trimming shortened V by 6 bases and J by 0 bases, and 12 bases separated the two germline ends. Germline V lookup: CDR1 MDHEN, CDR2 SYDVKM. The CDR3 DNA sequence: TGTGCCAGCAGGCCCTTGGTGTATAGCAATCAGCCCCAGCATTTT. This sequence encodes CASRPLVYSNQPQHF.

The rearrangement uses TRBV27 and TRBJ1-5; 11 bases line up with TRBD1. Germline lookup yields CDR1 MNHEY and CDR2 SMNVEV (reference sequence). This CDR3 is 15 amino acids long. With V trimmed by 5 bases and J by 4 bases, 4 bases remained unmatched. CDR3 coding DNA: TGTGCCAGCAGTCCGGGACAGGGGGTAAATCAGCCCCAGCATTTT. It yields the protein CASSPGQGVNQPQHF.

This clone was counted between two and nine times. CDR3 DNA: TGTGCCAGTCACAGGGGTGCGACACAAGATACGCAGTATTTT. Translating gives CASHRGATQDTQYF. The chain links TRBV5-6 to TRBJ2-3; 7 nucleotides align to TRBD1. The CDR3 totals 14 residues. CDR1 is SGHDT and CDR2 is YYEEEE in the germline V gene. The V and J ends lost 8 bases and 5 bases, in that order; junction bases with no gene match: 11.

The chain carries TRBV30 and TRBJ2-5; no definite D call. The ends were cut back, 2 bases at V and 2 bases at J, with 6 bases in the middle. Germline V gene data show CDR1 as GTSNPN and CDR2 as SVGIG (reference sequence). There are 12 residues in the CDR3. This CDR3 is CAWSSSQETQYF. CDR3 DNA sequence: TGTGCCTGGAGTTCGTCACAAGAGACCCAGTACTTC.

The rearrangement joins TRBV2 to TRBJ2-2; D is perhaps TRBD1 (6 bases). Deletions cut 10 bases from V and 5 bases from J, with 14 bases between. Germline values: CDR1 SNHLY, CDR2 FYNNEI. The CDR3 runs 13 residues. Here the CDR3 DNA reads TGTGCCACCATGGGGGCCGCTACCGGGGAGCTGTTTTTT. Protein: CATMGAATGELFF.

As concerns this clone: Its ends do not fully match the called genes, so a read error is possible. CDR3 nucleotides: TGTGCTAGCAGCTTAGAAGCAGGCAGCTCCTACGAGCAGTACTTC. Protein product: CASSLEAGSSYEQYF. This chain connects TRBV7-7 to TRBJ2-7; D is unclear. The length of the CDR3 is 15 residues. Germline V gene data show CDR1 as SSHAT and CDR2 as FNYEAQ (reference sequence). The full variable domain, its missing parts supplied by reference TRBV7-7 and TRBJ2-7, is GAGVSQSPRYKVTKRGQDVTLRCDPISSHATLYWYQQALGQGPEFLTYFNYEAQPDKSGLPSDRFSAERPEGSISTLTIQRTEQRDSAMYRCASSLEAGSSYEQYFGPGTRLTVT.

The genes are TRBV4-1 and TRBJ1-5; 8 bases align to TRBD1. Germline V lookup: CDR1 MGHRA, CDR2 YSYEKL. V trimming: 0 bases; J trimming: 3 bases; junction bases outside the gene matches: 13. The CDR3 has 19 amino acids. The CDR3 DNA reads as TGCGCCAGCAGCCAAGATGGGGACAGGTTTGACGGGACCAATCAGCCCCAGCATTTT. Translated: CASSQDGDRFDGTNQPQHF.

This clone has a single count. V is TRBV5-1 and J is TRBJ2-1; D gene uncertain. This CDR3 contains 14 residues. Trimming shortened V by 0 bases and J by 9 bases, and 13 bases separated the two germline ends. The V gene's germline CDR1 is SGHRS and CDR2 YFSETQ. The CDR3 DNA follows: TGCGCCAGCAGCTTGGCCGAGGTACTTGTTGAGCAGTTCTTC. This codes for CASSLAEVLVEQFF.

Comment on this clone: At one boundary the junction diverges from the germline segment, which might be a read error. The chain joins TRBV7-7 to TRBJ2-2; D is perhaps TRBD1 (5 bases). The V gene's germline CDR1 is SSHAT and CDR2 FNYEAQ (reference sequence). CDR3 length: 16 amino acids. The CDR3 DNA is TGTGCTAGCAGCTCGCGGTTTACAGGAAACACCGGGGAGCTGTTTTTT. Translating gives CASSSRFTGNTGELFF.

CDR3 coding DNA: TGTGCCAGCAGTTTATCATCTCCCGGGACTAGCGGGAGAGGTGAGCAGTTCTTC. Amino acids: CASSLSSPGTSGRGEQFF. The chain links TRBV28 to TRBJ2-1; TRBD2 aligns across 14 bases. Per the germline V gene, CDR1 is MDHEN and CDR2 is SYDVKM. V lost 1 base and J lost 9; bases outside the gene matches: 11. There are 18 residues in the CDR3.

This rearrangement joins TRBV4-1 to TRBJ1-5; possible D gene TRBD1, 6 bases. The CDR3 sequence is 14 residues long. The germline V gene encodes CDR1 MGHRA and CDR2 YSYEKL. V was shortened by 1 base and J by 4 bases, with 8 bases between the two germline ends. The CDR3 coding sequence is TGCGCCAGCAGCCAAGTAACAGGGAATCAGCCCCAGCATTTT. Translation gives CASSQVTGNQPQHF.

The chain employs TRBV6-5 and TRBJ1-2, with TRBD1 as a possible D gene (6 bases). Trimming shortened V by 7 bases and J by 6 bases, and 21 bases separated the two germline ends. The CDR3 sequence is 15 residues long. Germline values: CDR1 MNHEY, CDR2 SVGAGI. Here the CDR3 reads CASTDGGGGWDGYTF. The CDR3 nucleotides are TGTGCCAGCACTGACGGAGGGGGAGGCTGGGATGGCTACACCTTC.

In this sample, this clone turned up once. The rearrangement uses TRBV18 and TRBJ1-1, with D unresolved. V dropped 2 bases and J dropped 6 bases, with 7 bases sitting between them. Germline V gene data show CDR1 as KGHSH and CDR2 as LQKENI. This CDR3 has 12 residues. This chain's CDR3 is CASSPTGPEAFF. Here the CDR3 DNA reads TGTGCCAGCTCACCAACCGGGCCTGAAGCTTTCTTT. Complete variable domain (other parts from reference TRBV18 and TRBJ1-1): NAGVMQNPRHLVRRRGQEARLRCSPMKGHSHVYWYRQLPEEGLKFMVYLQKENIIDESGMPKERFSAEFPKEGPSILRIQQVVRGDSAAYFCASSPTGPEAFFGQGTRLTVV.